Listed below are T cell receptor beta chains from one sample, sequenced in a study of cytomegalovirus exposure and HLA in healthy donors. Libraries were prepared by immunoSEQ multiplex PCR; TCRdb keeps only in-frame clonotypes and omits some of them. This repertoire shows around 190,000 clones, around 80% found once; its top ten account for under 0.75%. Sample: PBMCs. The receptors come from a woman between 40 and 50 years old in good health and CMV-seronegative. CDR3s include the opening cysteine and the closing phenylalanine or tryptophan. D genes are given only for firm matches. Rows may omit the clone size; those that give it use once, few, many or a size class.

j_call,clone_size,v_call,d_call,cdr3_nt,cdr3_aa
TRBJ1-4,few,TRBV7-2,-,TGTGCCAGCAGCGGTCAGACAGGCTTAAGGGAAAAACTGTTTTTT,CASSGQTGLREKLFF
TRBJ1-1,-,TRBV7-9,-,TGTGCCAGCAGCTTAGCAGGACAGTTGAACACTGAAGCTTTCTTT,CASSLAGQLNTEAFF
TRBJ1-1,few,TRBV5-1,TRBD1,TGCGCCAGCACAGCGAGACAGGGTGGGAACACTGAAGCTTTCTTT,CASTARQGGNTEAFF
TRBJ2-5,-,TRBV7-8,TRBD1,TGTGCCAGTCAACAGGGGGCCCCAGACCAAGAGACCCAGTACTTC,CASQQGAPDQETQYF
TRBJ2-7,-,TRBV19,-,TGTGCCACCCTAGACAGGTTCTACGAGCAGTACTTC,CATLDRFYEQYF
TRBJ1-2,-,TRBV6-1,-,TGTGCCAGCAGTGGGCAGAAAGTTTATGGCTACACCTTC,CASSGQKVYGYTF
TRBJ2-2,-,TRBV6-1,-,TGTGCCAGCAGTCGGACAGATTCCGGGGAGCTGTTTTTT,CASSRTDSGELFF
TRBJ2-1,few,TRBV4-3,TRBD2,TGCGCCAGCAGCCAAGATCCTAGCGGGGCCTACAATGAGCAGTTCTTC,CASSQDPSGAYNEQFF
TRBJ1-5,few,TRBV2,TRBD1,TGTGCCAGCCGAGGACAGGGAGGGCAGCCCCAGCATTTT,CASRGQGGQPQHF
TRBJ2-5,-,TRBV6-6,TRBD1,TGTGCCAGCAGTCATTACCTACAGGGGCAAGAGACCCAGTACTTC,CASSHYLQGQETQYF
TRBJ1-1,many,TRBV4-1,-,TGCGCCAGCAGCCAAGAAACTCTGAACACTGAAGCTTTCTTT,CASSQETLNTEAFF
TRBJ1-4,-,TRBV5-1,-,TGCGCCAGCAGCTTGTTTGGGCAGGCAGCAACTAATGAAAAACTGTTTTTT,CASSLFGQAATNEKLFF
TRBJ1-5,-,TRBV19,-,TGTGCCAGTCATCCAGTAGGACAGCACGTTCCTAGCAATCAGCCCCAGCATTTT,CASHPVGQHVPSNQPQHF
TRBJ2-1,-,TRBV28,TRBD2,TGTGTCATCTTAGCGGGAGGGATAAGGGGGCATGAGCAGTTCTTC,CVILAGGIRGHEQFF
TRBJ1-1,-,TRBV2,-,TGTGCCAGCAGAGGGGGAGGGACTGAAGCTTTCTTT,CASRGGGTEAFF
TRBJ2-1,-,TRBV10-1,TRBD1,TGCGCCAGCAGTGACGCCCGGGACAGGGACCACAATGAGCAGTTCTTC,CASSDARDRDHNEQFF
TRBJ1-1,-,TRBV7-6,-,TGTGCCAGCAGCTTTGAGTCACAGGGAATATCTGAGGACACTGAAGCTTTCTTT,CASSFESQGISEDTEAFF
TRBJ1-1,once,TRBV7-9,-,TGTTCCAGCAGCCCCAGGGGAACTGAAGCTTTCTTT,CSSSPRGTEAFF
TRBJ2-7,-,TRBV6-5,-,TGTGCCAGCACTCCGGGTAGCTCCTACGAGCAGTACTTC,CASTPGSSYEQYF
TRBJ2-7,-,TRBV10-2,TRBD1,TGCGCCAGCAGTGCCGTGACAGGGTTCACCGACGAGCAGTACTTC,CASSAVTGFTDEQYF
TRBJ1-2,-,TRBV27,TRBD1,TGTGCCAGCAGTTTATCCCCCGGGACAGGGAGCGGCTACACCTTC,CASSLSPGTGSGYTF
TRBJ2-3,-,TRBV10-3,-,TGTGCCATCAGTGGCAGGGTTTACGCAGATACGCAGTATTTT,CAISGRVYADTQYF
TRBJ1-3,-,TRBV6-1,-,TGTGCCAGCAGTCTCGGGACACGCTCTGGAAACACCATATATTTT,CASSLGTRSGNTIYF
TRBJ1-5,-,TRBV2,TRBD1,TGTGCCAGCAGTGCCCAAACGACAGGGATCAATCAGCCCCAGCATTTT,CASSAQTTGINQPQHF
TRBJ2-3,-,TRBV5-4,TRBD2,TGTGCCAGCAGCTTGGCTCGAGCGGGGGTCGGGACAGATACGCAGTATTTT,CASSLARAGVGTDTQYF
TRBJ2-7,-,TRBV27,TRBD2,TGTGCCAGCTCCGATCTCCGACTAGCGGGTTCCTACGAGCAGTACTTC,CASSDLRLAGSYEQYF
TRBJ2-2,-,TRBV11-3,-,TGTGCCAGCAGCGGCAACGCGAACACCGGGGAGCTGTTTTTT,CASSGNANTGELFF
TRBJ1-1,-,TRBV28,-,TGTGCCAGCAGTTTACGAAACGACAGAGACACTGAAGCTTTCTTT,CASSLRNDRDTEAFF
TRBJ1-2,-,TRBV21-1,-,TGTGCCAGTGAAGGGACAGGTCAGGTTGGATATGGCTACACCTTC,CASEGTGQVGYGYTF
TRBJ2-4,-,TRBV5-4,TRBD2,TGTGCCAGCAGCTTCGGACTAGCGGGAGTGGGGGCCAAAAACATTCAGTACTTC,CASSFGLAGVGAKNIQYF
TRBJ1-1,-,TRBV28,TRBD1,TGTGCCAGCAGTTTTCTTGGACAGGGAGGGACTGAAGCTTTCTTT,CASSFLGQGGTEAFF
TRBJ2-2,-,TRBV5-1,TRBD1,TGCGCCAGCAGCCGGGGACAGGAGAACACCGGGGAGCTGTTTTTT,CASSRGQENTGELFF
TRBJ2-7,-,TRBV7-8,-,TGTGCCAGCAGCTTTGGACAGGGAGGGGTCGAGCAGTACTTC,CASSFGQGGVEQYF
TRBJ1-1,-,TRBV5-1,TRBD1,TGCGCCAGCAGCCCTGAGGGGGCGAACACTGAAGCTTTCTTT,CASSPEGANTEAFF
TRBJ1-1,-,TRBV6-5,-,TGTGCCAGCAGTCCGCGGTCGAGGACAGCCCATGAAGCTTTCTTT,CASSPRSRTAHEAFF
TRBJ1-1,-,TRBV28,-,TGTGCCAGCAGTTTCGGGAAGTCGAACACTGAAGCTTTCTTT,CASSFGKSNTEAFF
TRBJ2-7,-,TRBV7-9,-,TGTGCCAGCAGCCATAAGGGGCAGGGTCTCGATGAGCAGTACTTC,CASSHKGQGLDEQYF
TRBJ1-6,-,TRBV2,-,TGTGCCAGCAACAGGGACCCTTATAATTCACCCCTCCACTTT,CASNRDPYNSPLHF
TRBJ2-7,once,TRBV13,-,TGTGCCAGCAGCGCCTCGGGGTCTGGTACGATTGAGCAGTACTTC,CASSASGSGTIEQYF
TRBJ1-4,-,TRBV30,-,TGTGCCTGGAGTGTTTCGGACAGTTATGAAAAACTGTTTTTT,CAWSVSDSYEKLFF
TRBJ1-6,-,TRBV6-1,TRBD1,TGTGCCAGCAGTGAAGGGGACAGGCGGGTTAGCTCCTATAATTCACCCCTCCACTTT,CASSEGDRRVSSYNSPLHF
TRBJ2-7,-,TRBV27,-,TGTGCCAGCACCACGACAGCGAAGAGCTCCTACGAGCAGTACTTC,CASTTTAKSSYEQYF
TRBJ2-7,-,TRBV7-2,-,TGTGCCAGCAGCTTAGACAGGGAGCAGTACTTC,CASSLDREQYF
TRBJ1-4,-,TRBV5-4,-,TGTGCCAGCAGCTTGGAGGCAGGGTCAGCAACTAATGAAAAACTGTTTTTT,CASSLEAGSATNEKLFF
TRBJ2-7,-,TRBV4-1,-,TGCGCCAGCAGCTCAAGGGTGGGGGCAGGGGAGCAGTACTTC,CASSSRVGAGEQYF
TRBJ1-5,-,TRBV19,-,TGTGCCAGTAGCCCAGGGGCCAGGGCTGGGCAGCCCCAGCATTTT,CASSPGARAGQPQHF
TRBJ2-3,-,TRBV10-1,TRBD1,TGCGCCAGCAGGGATACAGGGGGCGCAGATACGCAGTATTTT,CASRDTGGADTQYF
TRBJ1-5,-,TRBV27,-,TGTGCCAGCAGTTCGAGACAGCTTGATCAGCCCCAGCATTTT,CASSSRQLDQPQHF
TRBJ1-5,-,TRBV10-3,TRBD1,TGTGCCATCAGTACTACTACAGGGGGAAATCAGCCCCAGCATTTT,CAISTTTGGNQPQHF
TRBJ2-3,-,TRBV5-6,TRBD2,TGTGCCAGCAGCTTGGCTCTAGCGGGTTTTGCAGATACGCAGTATTTT,CASSLALAGFADTQYF
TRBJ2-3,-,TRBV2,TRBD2,TGTGCCAGCAGTGGGACTAGCGGGGGACCCACAGATACGCAGTATTTT,CASSGTSGGPTDTQYF
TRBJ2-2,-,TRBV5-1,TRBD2,TGCGCCAGCAGCTTCCCGTTGCGGGAGGGCCGAGACGGGGAGCTGTTTTTT,CASSFPLREGRDGELFF